The clone carrying this T cell receptor (beta chain) was found a few times. This specimen comes from a study of early T cells in non-severe SARS-CoV-2 infection. Background on the study: Unpaired chains resulted from sequencing bulk RNA of unsorted whole blood.

TCRdb called the 5' RACE reads again in MiXCR, with one record for every CDR3 protein. The data contain about 29,000 distinct CDR3 sequences, 4.5% of them singletons. Germline assignment: CDR1 SGHTA and CDR2 FQGNSA. V shed 4 bases and J shed 5 bases, with 8 bases lying between them. This CDR3 contains 12 residues. The source is an adult who was a healthcare worker with PCR-confirmed SARS-CoV-2 infection or an uninfected control (not recorded which). Input material: whole blood. The chain recombines TRBV7-2 with TRBJ2-5; D call uncertain. In DNA form, the CDR3 reads TGTGCCAGCAGCTGGACGTCGGAGACCCAGTACTTC. Translation gives CASSWTSETQYF.